One sample yielded the 16 T cell receptor beta chains listed below, sequenced in a study of CD4 T cells in relation to SARS-CoV-2 and coronaviruses. Unexposed donor CD4+ T cells date from 2011-2018, before the COVID-19 pandemic. This table comes from immunoSEQ multiplex PCR, and its TCRdb copy is limited to in-frame clones, with some not included. The data contain about 64,000 clones, approximately 94% of them singletons. Sequencing used naive CD4+ T cells from PBMCs. Indicated subset: naive CD4+ T cells isolated by negative enrichment. The receptors stem from a human donor in good health.

The rearrangement links TRBV12-3 or TRBV12-4 to TRBJ1-6; 7 bases fit TRBD1. V lost 8 bases, J lost 7 bases, and 5 bases stayed unmatched. This CDR3 spans 13 amino acids. In DNA, the CDR3 is TGTGCCAGCTTCTCAGGGGGAAATTCACCCCTCCACTTT. Amino acids: CASFSGGNSPLHF.

This clone has only one observation. The chain couples TRBV7-2 to TRBJ1-1; maybe TRBD1 (5 bases). Trimming left V 5 bases short and J 10 bases short, with 23 bases between. CDR3 length: 15 amino acids. The germline gives CDR1 SGHTA, CDR2 FQGNSA. DNA for the CDR3: TGTGCCAGCAGCCCAGTTGTCCAGGGAATCATGAGAGCTTTCTTT. Its protein product is CASSPVVQGIMRAFF.

The rearrangement links TRBV12-3 or TRBV12-4 to TRBJ1-1, with 7 bases fitting TRBD1. This CDR3 is 13 amino acids long. V lost 5 bases and J lost 1; bases outside the gene matches: 1. The CDR3 nucleotides are TGTGCCAGCAGTCGGGACAGGAACACTGAAGCTTTCTTT. Protein product: CASSRDRNTEAFF.

The chain uses TRBV7-2 and TRBJ1-1, with TRBD1 as a possible D gene (5 bases). V lost 4 bases and J lost 4, with 10 bases in between. Germline V gene sequence: CDR1 SGHTA, CDR2 FQGNSA. The CDR3 sequence is 13 residues long. The CDR3 DNA sequence: TGTGCCAGCAGCTCGGGACTTTTCACTGAAGCTTTCTTT. Translating gives CASSSGLFTEAFF.

This sequence joins TRBV5-1 and TRBJ2-5, with 7 bases matching TRBD2. The CDR3 is 15 residues long. Trimming took 0 bases from V and 4 from J; bases not matched to a gene: 6. Per germline, CDR1 SGHRS and CDR2 YFSETQ. CDR3 protein: CASSLAGGSGETQYF. The CDR3 bases are TGCGCCAGCAGCTTGGCGGGGGGTTCGGGAGAGACCCAGTACTTC.

V and J are TRBV19 and TRBJ1-5; the match to TRBD1 covers 12 bases. V lost 7 bases, J lost 7 bases, and 8 bases stayed unmatched. The CDR3 length is 15 residues. CDR1 LNHDA and CDR2 SQIVND come from the germline V gene (reference sequence). This CDR3 reads CASKRGTGGGQPQHF. In DNA, the CDR3 is TGTGCCAGTAAAAGAGGGACAGGGGGCGGGCAGCCCCAGCATTTT.

The genes are TRBV6-4 and TRBJ2-3; 9 bases align to TRBD1. V was pared by 4 bases and J by 6 bases, with 8 bases of the junction left unmatched. The germline gives CDR1 MRHNA, CDR2 SNTAGT. The CDR3 totals 15 residues. The CDR3 nucleotides read TGTGCCAGCAGTGGGGGACAGGGTTCTATTGATACGCAGTATTTT. Amino acids: CASSGGQGSIDTQYF.

In nucleotides, the CDR3 is TGTGCCAGCTCACTCTTGCCAGTGCAAGAGACCCAGTACTTC. Translated, it gives CASSLLPVQETQYF. The V call is TRBV18, the J call TRBJ2-5; the D is unclear. The CDR3 covers 14 residues. Germline CDR1 is KGHSH and CDR2 is LQKENI. The germline V and J ends were trimmed by 4 bases and 2 bases, with 11 bases remaining between them.

The rearrangement uses TRBV9 and TRBJ2-7, with TRBD2 identical over 13 bases. Looked up from germline, CDR1 is SGDLS and CDR2 is YYNGEE. V dropped 3 bases and J dropped 5; count of bases not matched to a gene: 8. CDR3 length: 16 amino acids. Written as DNA, the CDR3 is TGTGCCAGCAGCGCAACCGGACTAGCGGGAGTCGACGAGCAGTACTTC. This encodes CASSATGLAGVDEQYF.

The gene calls are TRBV30 and TRBJ1-5; no clear D gene. CDR1 is GTSNPN and CDR2 is SVGIG in the germline V gene (reference sequence). CDR3 size: 14 residues. Trimming took 5 bases from V and 6 from J, leaving 17 bases between them. The CDR3 nucleotides read TGTGCCTGGGCCCCAGACACGGGTAGTCAGCCCCAGCATTTT. Translating gives CAWAPDTGSQPQHF.

V and J are TRBV29-1 and TRBJ2-7, with D perhaps TRBD1 or TRBD2 (5 bases each). The CDR3 contains 12 residues. Per the germline V gene, CDR1 is SQVTM and CDR2 is ANQGSEA. V lost 7 bases and J 4 bases, leaving 14 bases between the germline ends. CDR3 DNA: TGCAGCGCGCAGGGAGAGTCGTACGAGCAGTACTTC. Its protein is CSAQGESYEQYF.

This clone was observed a single time. The J gene is TRBJ2-2, the V gene TRBV14; D is uncertain. CDR1 and CDR2 (germline): SGHDN, FVKESK. V was pared by 2 bases and J by 1 base, with 11 bases between. The CDR3 sequence is 16 residues long. CDR3 in amino acids: CASSQLGKGNTGELFF. The CDR3 DNA sequence: TGTGCCAGCAGCCAACTAGGAAAAGGGAACACCGGGGAGCTGTTTTTT. Full variable domain (missing parts from reference TRBV14 and TRBJ2-2): EAGVTQFPSHSVIEKGQTVTLRCDPISGHDNLYWYRRVMGKEIKFLLHFVKESKQDESGMPNNRFLAERTGGTYSTLKVQPAELEDSGVYFCASSQLGKGNTGELFFGEGSRLTVL.

This clone was counted once. The chain employs TRBV27 and TRBJ2-7; TRBD1 agrees at 8 bases. The V gene's germline CDR1 is MNHEY and CDR2 SMNVEV (reference sequence). The J segment lost 0 bases and the V segment lost 6 bases, leaving 7 bases of the junction unmatched. The CDR3 runs 15 residues. The chain's CDR3 is CASRFRTGHSYEQYF. CDR3 in DNA: TGTGCCAGCAGATTCCGGACAGGGCACTCCTACGAGCAGTACTTC.

This chain links TRBV6-1 with TRBJ1-6; weak D call: TRBD1 (5 bases). V was cut by 2 bases and J by 6 bases, with 11 bases left in between. The CDR3 contains 15 residues. The germline gives CDR1 MNHNS, CDR2 SASEGT. The CDR3 spells CASSEQGFSNSPLHF. DNA for the CDR3: TGTGCCAGCAGTGAACAGGGTTTTAGTAATTCACCCCTCCACTTT.

This clone was detected only once. The chain recombines TRBV19 with TRBJ2-7, with TRBD2 matching over 11 bases. The CDR3 spans 14 residues. V lost 8 bases to trimming and J lost 1 base; unmatched junction nucleotides: 4. The germline gives CDR1 LNHDA, CDR2 SQIVND (reference sequence). This CDR3 is CASRTSGSSYEQYF. The CDR3 nucleotides read TGTGCCAGTCGTACTAGCGGGAGTTCCTACGAGCAGTACTTC.

The rearrangement uses TRBV7-2 and TRBJ2-7; D is unresolved. Trimming shortened V by 5 bases and J by 5 bases, and 25 bases separated the two germline ends. CDR1 and CDR2 (germline): SGHTA, FQGNSA. The CDR3 loop spans 17 amino acids. The CDR3 sequence is CASSNLPSKILNDEQYF. CDR3 sequence (DNA): TGTGCCAGCAGCAACCTCCCGTCCAAAATCCTTAACGACGAGCAGTACTTC.